This entry features one T cell receptor (beta chain) sequence. The data belong to a study of shared clonotypes between healthy human individuals. Study-level information: Participating donors consisted of a couple of women and three men aged 18 to 49.

Some clones are missing from TCRdb's copy, which holds only in-frame ones; the method was immunoSEQ multiplex PCR. The table includes 2 million to 2.5 million clones, around 96% detected once. V lost 5 bases to trimming and J lost 4 bases, with 16 bases between them. The CDR3 runs to 15 residues. Germline V gene lookup returns CDR1 MNHEY and CDR2 SMNVEV (reference sequence). Naive CD8 cells were CD45RO-negative, positively selected for CCR7, excluding terminally differentiated effector memory CD45RA+ cells. Sequencing was done on a sample of naive CD8+ T cells sorted from blood. This sequence joins TRBV27 and TRBJ2-3; D not resolved. This receptor was taken from a man between 18 and 29 years old in good health. The CDR3 is CASSPYLPTPDTQYF. The CDR3 DNA is TGTGCCAGCAGTCCATACCTCCCCACCCCAGATACGCAGTATTTT.